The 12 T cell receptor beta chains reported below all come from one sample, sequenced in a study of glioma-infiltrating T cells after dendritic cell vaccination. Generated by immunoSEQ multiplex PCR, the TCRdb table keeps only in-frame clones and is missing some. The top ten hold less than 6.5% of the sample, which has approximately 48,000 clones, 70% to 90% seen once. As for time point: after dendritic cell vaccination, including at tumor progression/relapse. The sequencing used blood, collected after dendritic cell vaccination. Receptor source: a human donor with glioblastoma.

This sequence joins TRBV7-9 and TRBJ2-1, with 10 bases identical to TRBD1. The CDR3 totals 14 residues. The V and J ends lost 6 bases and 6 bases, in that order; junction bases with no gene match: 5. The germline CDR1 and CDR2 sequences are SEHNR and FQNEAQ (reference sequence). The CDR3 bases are TGTGCCAGCAGACGGGACAGGGGCGCCAATGAGCAGTTCTTC. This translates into CASRRDRGANEQFF.

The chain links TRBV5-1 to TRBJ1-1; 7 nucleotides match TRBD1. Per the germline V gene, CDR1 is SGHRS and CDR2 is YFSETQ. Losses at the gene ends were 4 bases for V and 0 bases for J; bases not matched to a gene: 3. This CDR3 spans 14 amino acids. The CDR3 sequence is CASSTGDMNTEAFF. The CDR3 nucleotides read TGCGCCAGCAGCACAGGGGATATGAACACTGAAGCTTTCTTT.

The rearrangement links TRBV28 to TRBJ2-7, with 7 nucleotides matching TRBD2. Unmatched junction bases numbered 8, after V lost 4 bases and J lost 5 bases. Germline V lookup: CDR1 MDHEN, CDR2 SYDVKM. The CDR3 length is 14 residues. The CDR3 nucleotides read TGTGCCAGCAGTTCGACGGGAGGTGGGCACGAGCAGTACTTC. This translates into CASSSTGGGHEQYF.

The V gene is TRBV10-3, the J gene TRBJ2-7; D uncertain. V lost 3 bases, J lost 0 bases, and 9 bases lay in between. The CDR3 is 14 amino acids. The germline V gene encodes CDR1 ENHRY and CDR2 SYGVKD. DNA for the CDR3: TGTGCCATCAGTGACCTCCCGAGCTCCTACGAGCAGTACTTC. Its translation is CAISDLPSSYEQYF.

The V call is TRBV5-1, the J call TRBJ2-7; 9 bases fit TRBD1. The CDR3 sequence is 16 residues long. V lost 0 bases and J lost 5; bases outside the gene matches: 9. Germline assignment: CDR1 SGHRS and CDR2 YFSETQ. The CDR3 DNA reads TGCGCCAGCAGCTTGGCCTTGGGGACAGGGCGGAACGAGCAGTACTTC. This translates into CASSLALGTGRNEQYF.

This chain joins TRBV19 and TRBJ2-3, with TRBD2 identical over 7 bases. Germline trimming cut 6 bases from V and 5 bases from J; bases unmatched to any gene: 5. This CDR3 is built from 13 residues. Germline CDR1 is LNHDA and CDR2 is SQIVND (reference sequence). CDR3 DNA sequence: TGTGCCAGTAGCGGGACTACAGGAGATACGCAGTATTTT. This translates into CASSGTTGDTQYF.

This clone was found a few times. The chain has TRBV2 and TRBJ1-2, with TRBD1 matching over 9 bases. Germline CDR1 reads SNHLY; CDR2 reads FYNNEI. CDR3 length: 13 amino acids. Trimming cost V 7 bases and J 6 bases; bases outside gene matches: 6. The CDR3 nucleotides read TGTGCCAGCACCTCGGACAGGGGACATGGCTACACCTTC. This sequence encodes CASTSDRGHGYTF.

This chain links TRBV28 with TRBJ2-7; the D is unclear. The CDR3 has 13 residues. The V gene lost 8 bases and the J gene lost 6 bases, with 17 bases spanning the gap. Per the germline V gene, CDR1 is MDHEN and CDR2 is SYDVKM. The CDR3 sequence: CASGSGSGLEQYF. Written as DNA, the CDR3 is TGTGCCAGCGGATCCGGTTCGGGTCTCGAGCAGTACTTC.

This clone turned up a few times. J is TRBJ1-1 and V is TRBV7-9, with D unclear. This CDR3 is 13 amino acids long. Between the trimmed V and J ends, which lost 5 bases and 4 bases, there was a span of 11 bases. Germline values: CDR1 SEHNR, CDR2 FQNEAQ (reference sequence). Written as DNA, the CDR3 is TGTGCCAGCAGCCGACTAGGAGCCACTGAAGCTTTCTTT. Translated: CASSRLGATEAFF.

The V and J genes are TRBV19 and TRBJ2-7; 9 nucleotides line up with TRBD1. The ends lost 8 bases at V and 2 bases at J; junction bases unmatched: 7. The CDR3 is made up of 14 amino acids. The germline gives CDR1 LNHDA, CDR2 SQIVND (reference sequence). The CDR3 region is CASGTGTGPYEQYF. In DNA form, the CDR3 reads TGTGCCAGTGGGACCGGGACAGGGCCCTACGAGCAGTACTTC. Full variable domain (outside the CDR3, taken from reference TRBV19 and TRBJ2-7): DGGITQSPKYLFRKEGQNVTLSCEQNLNHDAMYWYRQDPGQGLRLIYYSQIVNDFQKGDIAEGYSVSREKKESFPLTVTSAQKNPTAFYLCASGTGTGPYEQYFGPGTRLTVT.

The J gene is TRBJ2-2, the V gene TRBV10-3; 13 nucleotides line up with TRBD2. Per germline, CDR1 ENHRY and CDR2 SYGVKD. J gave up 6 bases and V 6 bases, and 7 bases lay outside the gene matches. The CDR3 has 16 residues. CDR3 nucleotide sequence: TGTGCCATCAGAAGGACTAGCGGGAGTATATCCGGGGAGCTGTTTTTT. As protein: CAIRRTSGSISGELFF.

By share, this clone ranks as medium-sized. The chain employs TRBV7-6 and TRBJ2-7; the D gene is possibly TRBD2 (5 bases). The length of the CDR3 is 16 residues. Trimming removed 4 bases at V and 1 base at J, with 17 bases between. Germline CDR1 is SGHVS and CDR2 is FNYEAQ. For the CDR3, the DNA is TGTGCCAGCAGCTCCCCTGGCGGGCTGTCGTCCTACGAGCAGTACTTC. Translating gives CASSSPGGLSSYEQYF.